This paragraph covers one TCR beta chain sequence. The antigen is undetermined. This record comes from a study of blood T cells in healthy people across ages. Overall study: About one barcoded beta molecule per two T cells came from capture by template switching. Findings of the study overall: In older individuals, TCR beta diversity per million T cells was lower, falling roughly linearly with age.

Germline CDR1 reads MNHNS; CDR2 reads SASEGT. The CDR3 contains 14 residues. The J segment lost 4 bases and the V segment lost 7 bases, leaving 4 bases of the junction unmatched. Every sample gave at least 5.5 micrograms of total RNA when it was extracted. A J-beta primer mix and a sample-barcoded 5' primer were used in a second PCR of roughly 6 to 11 cycles. Via MiXCR, TCRdb re-called the 5' RACE reads, giving one row per CDR3 protein. The profile shows some 1.4 million distinct CDR3 sequences, around two fifths of them singletons. The clonotype was recovered from a woman aged 18-35 years in good health. Input material: blood. The chain combines TRBV6-1 with TRBJ1-2; 12 nucleotides match TRBD1. CDR3 nucleotide sequence: TGTGCCAGCATGGGACAGGGGGCTTTCTATGGCTACACCTTC. It yields the protein CASMGQGAFYGYTF.